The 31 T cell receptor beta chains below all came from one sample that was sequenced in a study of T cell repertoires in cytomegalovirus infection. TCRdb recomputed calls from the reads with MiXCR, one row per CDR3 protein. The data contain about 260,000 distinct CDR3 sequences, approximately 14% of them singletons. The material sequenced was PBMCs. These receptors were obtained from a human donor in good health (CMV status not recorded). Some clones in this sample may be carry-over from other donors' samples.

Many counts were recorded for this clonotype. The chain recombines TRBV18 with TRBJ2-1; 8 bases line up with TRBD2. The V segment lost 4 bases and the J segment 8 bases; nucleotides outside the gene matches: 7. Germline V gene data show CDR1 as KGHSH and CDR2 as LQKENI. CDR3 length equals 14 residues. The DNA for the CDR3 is TGTGCCAGCTCACAGGGACTAGAAAGGTATGAGCAGTTCTTC. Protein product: CASSQGLERYEQFF.

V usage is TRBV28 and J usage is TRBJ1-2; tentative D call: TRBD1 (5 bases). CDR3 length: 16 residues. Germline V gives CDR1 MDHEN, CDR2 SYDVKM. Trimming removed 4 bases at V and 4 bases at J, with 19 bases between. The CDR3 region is CASSSSGTELVYGYTF. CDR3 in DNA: TGTGCCAGCAGTTCCTCCGGGACGGAGCTTGTCTATGGCTACACCTTC.

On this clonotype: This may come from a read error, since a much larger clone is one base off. This CDR3 reads CASSFPNRGEAYF. CDR3 DNA sequence: TGTGCCAGCAGTTTCCCAAACAGGGGTGAAGCTTACTTT. The J gene is TRBJ1-1, the V gene TRBV12-3 or TRBV12-4, with 7 bases aligning to TRBD1. This CDR3 contains 13 residues.

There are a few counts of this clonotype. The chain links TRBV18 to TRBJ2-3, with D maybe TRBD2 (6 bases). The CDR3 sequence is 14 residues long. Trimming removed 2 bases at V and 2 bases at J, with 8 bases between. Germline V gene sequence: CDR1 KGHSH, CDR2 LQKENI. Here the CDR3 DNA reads TGTGCCAGCTCACCAGCGGGACTCACAGATACGCAGTATTTT. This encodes CASSPAGLTDTQYF. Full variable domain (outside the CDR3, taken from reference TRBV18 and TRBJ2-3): NAGVMQNPRHLVRRRGQEARLRCSPMKGHSHVYWYRQLPEEGLKFMVYLQKENIIDESGMPKERFSAEFPKEGPSILRIQQVVRGDSAAYFCASSPAGLTDTQYFGPGTRLTVL.

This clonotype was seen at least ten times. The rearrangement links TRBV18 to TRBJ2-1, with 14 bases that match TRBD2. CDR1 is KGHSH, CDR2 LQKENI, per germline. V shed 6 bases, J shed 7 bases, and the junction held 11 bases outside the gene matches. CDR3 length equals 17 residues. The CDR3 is CASSIGTSGRTRNEQFF. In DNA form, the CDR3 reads TGTGCCAGCTCGATCGGGACTAGCGGGAGAACAAGGAATGAGCAGTTCTTC. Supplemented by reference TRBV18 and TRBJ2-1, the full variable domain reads NAGVMQNPRHLVRRRGQEARLRCSPMKGHSHVYWYRQLPEEGLKFMVYLQKENIIDESGMPKERFSAEFPKEGPSILRIQQVVRGDSAAYFCASSIGTSGRTRNEQFFGPGTRLTVL.

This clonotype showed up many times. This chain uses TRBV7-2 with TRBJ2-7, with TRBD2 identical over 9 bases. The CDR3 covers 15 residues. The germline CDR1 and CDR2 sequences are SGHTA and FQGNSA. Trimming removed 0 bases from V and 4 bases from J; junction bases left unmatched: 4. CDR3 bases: TGTGCCAGCAGCTTAGCTCCTAGCGGGACGTACGAGCAGTACTTC. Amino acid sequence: CASSLAPSGTYEQYF.

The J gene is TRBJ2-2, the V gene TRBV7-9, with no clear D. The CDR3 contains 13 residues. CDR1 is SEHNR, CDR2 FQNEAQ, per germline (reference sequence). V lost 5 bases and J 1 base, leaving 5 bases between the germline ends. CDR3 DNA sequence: TGTGCCAGCAGCCCGGGGAACACCGGGGAGCTGTTTTTT. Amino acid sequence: CASSPGNTGELFF.

CDR3: CSARDQSVSSYEQYF. The CDR3 DNA follows: TGCAGTGCTAGAGATCAAAGCGTTAGCTCCTACGAGCAGTACTTC. The V gene is TRBV20-1, the J gene TRBJ2-7; D unresolved. V was clipped by 0 bases and J by 0 bases, with 12 bases between them. CDR3 length: 15 residues. Germline V gene sequence: CDR1 DFQATT, CDR2 SNEGSKA (reference sequence).

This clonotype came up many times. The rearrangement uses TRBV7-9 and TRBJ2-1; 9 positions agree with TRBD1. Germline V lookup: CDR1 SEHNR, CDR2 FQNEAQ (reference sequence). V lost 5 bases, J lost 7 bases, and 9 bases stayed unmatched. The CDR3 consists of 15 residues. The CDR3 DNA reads TGTGCCAGCAGCCCCTGGACAGGGGTGGCAAATGAGCAGTTCTTC. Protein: CASSPWTGVANEQFF.

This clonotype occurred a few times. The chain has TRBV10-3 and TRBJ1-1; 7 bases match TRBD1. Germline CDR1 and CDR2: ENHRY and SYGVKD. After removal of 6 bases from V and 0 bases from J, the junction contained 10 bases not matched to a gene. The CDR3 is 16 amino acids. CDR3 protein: CAIREGTALMNTEAFF. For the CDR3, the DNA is TGTGCCATCAGAGAAGGGACAGCCCTCATGAACACTGAAGCTTTCTTT.

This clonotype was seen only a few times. The CDR3: CSVELGPLAGVQETQYF. In DNA form, the CDR3 reads TGCAGCGTTGAACTGGGACCCCTAGCGGGGGTCCAAGAGACCCAGTACTTC. The chain recombines TRBV29-1 with TRBJ2-5, with 10 positions matching TRBD2. The CDR3 is 17 residues long. J gave up 1 base and V 2 bases, and 10 bases lay outside the gene matches. Per the germline V gene, CDR1 is SQVTM and CDR2 is ANQGSEA.

CDR3 residues: CASSHGGTTYNEQFF. In DNA, the CDR3 is TGTGCCAGCAGTCATGGTGGGACGACCTACAATGAGCAGTTCTTC. J is TRBJ2-1 and V is TRBV6-8; D may be TRBD1 or TRBD2 (5 bases each). The V end lost 5 bases, the J end lost 2 bases, and 13 bases lay between the germline ends. From germline, CDR1 is MNHGY and CDR2 SAAAGT. This CDR3 is built from 15 residues.

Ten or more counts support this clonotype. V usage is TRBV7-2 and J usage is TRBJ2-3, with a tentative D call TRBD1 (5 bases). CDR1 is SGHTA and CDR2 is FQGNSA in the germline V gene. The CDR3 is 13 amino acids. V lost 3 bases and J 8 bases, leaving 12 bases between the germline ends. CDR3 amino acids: CASSLPIGVTQYF. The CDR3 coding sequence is TGTGCCAGCAGCTTGCCTATAGGGGTTACGCAGTATTTT.

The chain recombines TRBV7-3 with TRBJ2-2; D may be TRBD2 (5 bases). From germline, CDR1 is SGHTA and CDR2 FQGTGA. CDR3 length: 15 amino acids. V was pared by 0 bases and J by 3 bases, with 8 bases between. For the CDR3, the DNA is TGTGCCAGCAGCTTAACTCGAGGGTACACCGGGGAGCTGTTTTTT. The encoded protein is CASSLTRGYTGELFF.

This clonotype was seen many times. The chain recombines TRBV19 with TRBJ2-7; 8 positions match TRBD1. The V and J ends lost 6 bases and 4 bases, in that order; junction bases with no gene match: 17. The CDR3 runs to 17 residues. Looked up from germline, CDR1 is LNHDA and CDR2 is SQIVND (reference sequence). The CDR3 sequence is CASSTGTGSLNSYEQYF. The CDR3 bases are TGTGCCAGTAGCACCGGGACAGGTTCCCTGAATAGTTACGAGCAGTACTTC.

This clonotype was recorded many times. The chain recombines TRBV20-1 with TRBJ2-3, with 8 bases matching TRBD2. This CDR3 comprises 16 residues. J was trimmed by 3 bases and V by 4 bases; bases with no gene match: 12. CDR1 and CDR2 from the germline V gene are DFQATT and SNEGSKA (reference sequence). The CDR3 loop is CSATLLSGKWTDTQYF. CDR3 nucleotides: TGCAGTGCTACCCTGCTTAGCGGGAAGTGGACAGATACGCAGTATTTT.

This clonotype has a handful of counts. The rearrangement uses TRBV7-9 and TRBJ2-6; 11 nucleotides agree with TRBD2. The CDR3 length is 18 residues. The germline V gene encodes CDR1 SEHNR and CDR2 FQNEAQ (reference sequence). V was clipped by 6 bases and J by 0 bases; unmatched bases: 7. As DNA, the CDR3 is TGTGCCAGCAGTTCCGGGACTAGCGGCCACTCTGGGGCCAACGTCCTGACTTTC. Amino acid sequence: CASSSGTSGHSGANVLTF.

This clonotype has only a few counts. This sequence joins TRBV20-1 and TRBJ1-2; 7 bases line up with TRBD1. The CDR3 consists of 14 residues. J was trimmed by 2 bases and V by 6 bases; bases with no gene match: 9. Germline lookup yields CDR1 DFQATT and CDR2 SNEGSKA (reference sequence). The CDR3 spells CSATRWDSNYGYTF. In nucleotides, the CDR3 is TGCAGTGCCACTAGATGGGACAGCAACTATGGCTACACCTTC.

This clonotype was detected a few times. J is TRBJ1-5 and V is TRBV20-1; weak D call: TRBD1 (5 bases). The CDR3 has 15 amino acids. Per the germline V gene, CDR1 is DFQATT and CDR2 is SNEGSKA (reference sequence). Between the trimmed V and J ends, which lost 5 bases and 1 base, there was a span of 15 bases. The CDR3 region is CSAQKPQGSNQPQHF. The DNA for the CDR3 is TGCAGTGCTCAAAAGCCCCAGGGAAGCAATCAGCCCCAGCATTTT.

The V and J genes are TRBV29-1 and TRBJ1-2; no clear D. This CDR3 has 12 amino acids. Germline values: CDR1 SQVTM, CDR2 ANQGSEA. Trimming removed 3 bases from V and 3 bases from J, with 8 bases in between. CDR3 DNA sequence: TGCAGCGTTGATGACCATGACTATGGCTACACCTTC. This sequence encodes CSVDDHDYGYTF.

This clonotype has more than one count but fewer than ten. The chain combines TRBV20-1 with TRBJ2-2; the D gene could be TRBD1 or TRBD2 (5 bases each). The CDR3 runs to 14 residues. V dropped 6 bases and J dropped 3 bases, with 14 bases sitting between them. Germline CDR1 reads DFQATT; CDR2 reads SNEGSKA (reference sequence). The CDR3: CSASTGPYTGELFF. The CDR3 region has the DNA TGCAGTGCCAGCACGGGACCTTACACCGGGGAGCTGTTTTTT.

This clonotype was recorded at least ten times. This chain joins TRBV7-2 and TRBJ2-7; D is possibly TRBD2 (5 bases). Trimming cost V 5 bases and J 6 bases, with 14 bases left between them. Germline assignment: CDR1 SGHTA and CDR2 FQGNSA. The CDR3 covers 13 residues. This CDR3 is CASSRRTGFEQYF. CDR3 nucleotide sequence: TGTGCCAGCAGCCGAAGGACGGGGTTCGAGCAGTACTTC.

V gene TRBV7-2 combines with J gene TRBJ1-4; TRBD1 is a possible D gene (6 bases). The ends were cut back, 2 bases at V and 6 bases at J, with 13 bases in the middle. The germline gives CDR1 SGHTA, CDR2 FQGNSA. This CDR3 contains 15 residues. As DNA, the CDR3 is TGTGCCAGCAGCTTAAGGGGCAGGGGCGATGAAAAACTGTTTTTT. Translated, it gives CASSLRGRGDEKLFF.

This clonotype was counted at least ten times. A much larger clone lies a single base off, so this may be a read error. As DNA, the CDR3 is TGTGCCAGCAGCTTACCCACAGATACGCAGTATTTT. The encoded protein is CASSLPTDTQYF. The chain joins TRBV5-1 to TRBJ2-3, with no clear D. Germline V gene sequence: CDR1 SGHRS, CDR2 YFSETQ. The CDR3 spans 12 residues.

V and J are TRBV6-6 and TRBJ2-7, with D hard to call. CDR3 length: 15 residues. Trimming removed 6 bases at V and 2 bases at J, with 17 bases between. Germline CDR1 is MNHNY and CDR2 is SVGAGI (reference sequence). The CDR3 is CASRSSQVPTYEQYF. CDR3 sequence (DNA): TGTGCCAGCAGGTCCTCCCAGGTACCCACCTACGAGCAGTACTTC.

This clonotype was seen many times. DNA of the CDR3: TGTGCCAGCAGCTTAGATTCAGGGTCCAGCGAGCAGTACTTC. This codes for CASSLDSGSSEQYF. This chain links TRBV7-2 with TRBJ2-7, with a weak D call TRBD1 (5 bases). Trimming removed 1 base at V and 6 bases at J, with 13 bases between. Germline lookup yields CDR1 SGHTA and CDR2 FQGNSA. CDR3 length equals 14 residues.

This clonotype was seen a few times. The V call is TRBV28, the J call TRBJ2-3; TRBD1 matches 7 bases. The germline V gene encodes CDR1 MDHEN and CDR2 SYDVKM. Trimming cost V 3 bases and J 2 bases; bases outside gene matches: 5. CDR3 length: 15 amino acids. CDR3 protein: CASSLDRPITDTQYF. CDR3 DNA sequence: TGTGCCAGCAGTTTGGACAGGCCGATCACAGATACGCAGTATTTT.

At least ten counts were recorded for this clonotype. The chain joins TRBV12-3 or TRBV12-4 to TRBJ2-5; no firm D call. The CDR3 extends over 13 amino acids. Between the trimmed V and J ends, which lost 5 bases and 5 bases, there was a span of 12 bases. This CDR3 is CASSPVRTETQYF. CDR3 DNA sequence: TGTGCCAGCAGTCCGGTCAGGACGGAGACCCAGTACTTC.

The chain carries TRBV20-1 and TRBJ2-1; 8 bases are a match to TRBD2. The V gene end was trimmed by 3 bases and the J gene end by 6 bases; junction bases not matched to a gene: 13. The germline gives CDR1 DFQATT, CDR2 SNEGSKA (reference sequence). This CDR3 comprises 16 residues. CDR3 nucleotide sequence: TGCAGTGCTAGGAGGTTCCCGCGGGGGGTGGGCAATGAGCAGTTCTTC. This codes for CSARRFPRGVGNEQFF.

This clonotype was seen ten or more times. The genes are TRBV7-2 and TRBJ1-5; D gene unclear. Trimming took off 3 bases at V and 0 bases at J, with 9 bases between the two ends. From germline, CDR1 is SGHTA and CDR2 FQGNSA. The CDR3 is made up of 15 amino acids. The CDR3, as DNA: TGTGCCAGCAGCTTCTCTGTTCTTAGCAATCAGCCCCAGCATTTT. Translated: CASSFSVLSNQPQHF.

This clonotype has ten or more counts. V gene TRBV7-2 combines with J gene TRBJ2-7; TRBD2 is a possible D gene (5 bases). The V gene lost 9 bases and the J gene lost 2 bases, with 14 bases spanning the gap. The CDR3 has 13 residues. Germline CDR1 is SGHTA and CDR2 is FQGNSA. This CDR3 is CASSLARAYEQYF. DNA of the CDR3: TGTGCCAGTAGTCTAGCTCGGGCCTACGAGCAGTACTTC.